This TCR beta chain was observed in a study of blood T cell repertoires in COVID-19. In the source study's methods: Amplification of reference gene primers provided the estimated nucleated cell counts. Assay used: immunoSEQ multiplex PCR; TCRdb lists only in-frame clones, some missing. The V and J calls and clone size were taken over from that table, and D and trimming were inferred from the DNA. The sample shows 290,000 or so clones, 65% to 90% of them seen only once. This clone was seen more than once but under ten times. The CDR3 has 14 amino acids. The junction had 5 bases not matched to a gene; V was cut back by 7 bases and J by 1 base. CDR1 is GTSNPN and CDR2 is SVGIG in the germline V gene (reference sequence).

The genes are TRBV30 and TRBJ2-5; 11 nucleotides align to TRBD2. The source material was peripheral blood. The sequence was obtained from a man aged 45-65 years with active or convalescent COVID-19. Written as DNA, the CDR3 is TGTGCCTCCACGGGACTAGCGGCCCAAGAGACCCAGTACTTC. Translating gives CASTGLAAQETQYF.